These 6 T cell receptor beta chains originate from one sample sequenced in a study of T cells after yellow fever vaccination. TCRdb itself ran the 5' RACE reads through MiXCR, one entry per CDR3 protein. The sample has over 150,000 distinct CDR3 sequences; 5.5% to 8% are singletons. Source: CD4+ T cells sorted from PBMCs, taken on the day of the first yellow fever vaccination. These receptors were collected from a man between 18 and 29 years old who received the YFV17D yellow fever vaccine.

This clonotype was picked up a small number of times. CDR3 nucleotide sequence: TGTGCCAGCAGCGGAAACAGGGGGCATAATTCACCCCTCCACTTT. Protein product: CASSGNRGHNSPLHF. The J gene is TRBJ1-6, the V gene TRBV21-1; the D call TRBD1 from the table was never checked on the DNA. TRBV21-1 is an annotated pseudogene. The CDR3 sequence is 15 residues long.

The chain links TRBV6-2 or TRBV6-3 to TRBJ2-3, with 12 positions matching TRBD1. CDR1 MNHEY and CDR2 SVGEGT come from the germline V gene. The CDR3 consists of 17 residues. Germline trimming cut 7 bases from V and 5 bases from J; bases unmatched to any gene: 13. The CDR3 is CASNTLGQGASKDTQYF. CDR3 bases: TGTGCCAGCAACACATTGGGACAGGGGGCGAGTAAAGATACGCAGTATTTT.

In its sample, this clonotype was seen many times. This rearrangement joins TRBV5-6 to TRBJ1-2, with D unclear. CDR3 length equals 14 residues. In germline, CDR1 is SGHDT, CDR2 YYEEEE. Trimming pared 1 base from V and 1 base from J, leaving 8 bases between. The CDR3: CASSLWALNYGYTF. DNA of the CDR3: TGTGCCAGCAGCTTGTGGGCACTTAACTATGGCTACACCTTC.

The chain combines TRBV6-1 with TRBJ1-2; TRBD1 matches at 9 bases. The CDR3 runs 15 residues. With 6 bases clipped from V and 4 bases from J, the junction kept 9 bases outside the gene matches. Per the germline V gene, CDR1 is MNHNS and CDR2 is SASEGT. CDR3 coding DNA: TGTGCCAGCAGACCACAGGGGGCTCTCTCCTATGGCTACACCTTC. This translates into CASRPQGALSYGYTF.

The chain joins TRBV6-1 to TRBJ2-3; 12 nucleotides agree with TRBD2. With V trimmed by 3 bases and J by 2 bases, 6 bases remained unmatched. The germline V gene encodes CDR1 MNHNS and CDR2 SASEGT. The CDR3 has 17 residues. This CDR3 reads CASSELLAGGPTDTQYF. The CDR3 DNA reads TGTGCCAGCAGTGAGTTACTAGCGGGGGGCCCCACAGATACGCAGTATTTT.

This clonotype was counted only a few times. This chain uses TRBV6-1 with TRBJ2-6, with TRBD2 matching over 7 bases. The V gene end was trimmed by 6 bases and the J gene end by 9 bases; junction bases not matched to a gene: 11. This CDR3 spans 15 amino acids. Germline CDR1 reads MNHNS; CDR2 reads SASEGT. The CDR3 DNA follows: TGTGCCAGCAGAAAAACCTGGACGGGAGGCAACGTCCTGACTTTC. It codes for CASRKTWTGGNVLTF.